This paragraph covers one TCR beta chain sequence. The assay ran at deep level. Only in-frame clones appear in the TCRdb table, and some are missing; sequencing was by immunoSEQ multiplex PCR. The sample contains about 360,000 clones, roughly 70% of which appear only once. V lost 0 bases and J 9 bases, leaving 14 bases between the germline ends. Germline V gives CDR1 LGHNA, CDR2 YSLEER. The CDR3 runs 14 residues. These data originate in a study of shared clonotypes between healthy human individuals. The overall study: CD8 memory received one plate per donor, CD8 naive two, CD4 memory three and CD4 naive three.

Splitting of CD4+ cells produced CD45RA+ naive and CD45RA-negative memory subsets. Material for sequencing was memory CD4+ T cells sorted from blood. Noted subset: CD45RA-negative fraction. This receptor was obtained from a man aged 25 to 40 in good health. The V and J genes are TRBV4-3 and TRBJ1-2; D perhaps matches TRBD1 (5 bases). The CDR3 nucleotides read TGCGCCAGCAGCCAAGATCGGGCAGGGCCAAGCTACACCTTC. Translation: CASSQDRAGPSYTF.